Sequencing of this TCR beta chain was carried out in a study of graft-versus-host responses after intestinal transplantation. The overall study: Anti-thymocyte globulin was used for induction in all recipients, who then took tacrolimus and steroids for roughly three years.

Study-level points and caveats: Declines in HvG clones occurring early post-transplant were associated with peak circulating GvH clone levels. Some GvH clones were seen earlier in gut or blood, suggesting intestinal origin.

The assay was immunoSEQ multiplex PCR, and TCRdb's table has in-frame clones only and misses some. The table has about 100,000 clones, about nine tenths seen once. Germline V gives CDR1 LNHDA, CDR2 SQIVND (reference sequence). The CDR3 extends over 14 amino acids. V was cut by 6 bases and J by 0 bases, with 11 bases left in between. This clone was recorded a few times. Its target is unknown. The gene calls are TRBV19 and TRBJ1-1; D might be TRBD1 (6 bases). This material consisted of unstimulated CD4+ T cells sorted from spleen or lymph node cells, taken before transplant. This sequence originates from a human donor who was the organ donor for an intestinal transplant. In nucleotides, the CDR3 is TGTGCCAGTAGGAACCCAGGGGTGAACACTGAAGCTTTCTTT. Translated: CASRNPGVNTEAFF.